This T cell receptor beta chain was identified in a study of blood T cell repertoires in COVID-19. Turning to the study itself: The United States, Italy and Spain provided the acute and convalescent COVID-19 samples. Nucleic acid was either cDNA or gDNA, and it came from T cells, B-cell-depleted T cells, or PBMCs.

In the original processing: Estimated nucleated cell counts came from reference gene primer amplification. Profiled with immunoSEQ multiplex PCR; TCRdb holds only in-frame clones, not every one. D and trimming come from the DNA, and the V and J calls and clone size come from that table. The profile shows fewer than 200,000 clones, 84% of them singletons. V was clipped by 0 bases and J by 2 bases, with 6 bases between them. The CDR3 consists of 15 residues. Germline loops: CDR1 SGHRS, CDR2 YFSETQ. This sequence was found in a middle-aged man who had recovered from COVID-19. The chain links TRBV5-1 to TRBJ1-6; D is unclear. The source material was peripheral blood. The CDR3 region has the DNA TGCGCCAGCAGCTTGGTTGGGCCCTATAATTCACCCCTCCACTTT. Protein: CASSLVGPYNSPLHF. Drawing the rest from reference TRBV5-1 and TRBJ1-6, the complete variable domain is KAGVTQTPRYLIKTRGQQVTLSCSPISGHRSVSWYQQTPGQGLQFLFEYFSETQRNKGNFPGRFSGRQFSNSRSEMNVSTLELGDSALYLCASSLVGPYNSPLHFGNGTRLTVT.